The 18 T cell receptor beta chains presented below share a single source sample, sequenced in a study of control samples from healthy donors and cancer patients. Assay used: immunoSEQ multiplex PCR; TCRdb lists only in-frame clones, some missing. Of about 150,000 clones in the sample, under 90% are singletons; the top ten hold 4% to 5.5%. The sequenced sample consisted of blood. These receptors all stem from a man aged 30 to 39 in good health.

This sequence joins TRBV6-5 and TRBJ2-5; possibly TRBD1 or TRBD2 for D (5 bases each). CDR3 length: 14 residues. From germline, CDR1 is MNHEY and CDR2 SVGAGI. The V end was cut by 6 bases, the J end by 2 bases, with 13 bases between. The CDR3 sequence is CASSPGTVQETQYF. CDR3 bases: TGTGCCAGCAGCCCAGGGACCGTACAAGAGACCCAGTACTTC.

The chain combines TRBV4-1 with TRBJ2-3; 8 nucleotides line up with TRBD2. The CDR3 loop spans 17 amino acids. The germline CDR1 and CDR2 sequences are MGHRA and YSYEKL. With V trimmed by 1 base and J by 3 bases, 9 bases remained unmatched. The CDR3 DNA reads TGCGCCAGCAGCCAAGGGGGACCCGCGGGGGGTACAGATACGCAGTATTTT. Protein product: CASSQGGPAGGTDTQYF.

With regard to this clone: It is unclear where the CDR3 begins or ends on the DNA, so no DNA is shown, and the CDR3 is as TCRdb lists it. The chain carries TRBV7-3 and TRBJ2-2; the tabulated D call, TRBD1, remains unverified against the DNA. Germline lookup yields CDR1 SGHTA and CDR2 FQGTGA. The CDR3 has 17 amino acids, counting both end residues. The CDR3: CASSFRSLDKNTGELFF.

This clone was observed once. The J gene is TRBJ1-1, the V gene TRBV6-2 or TRBV6-3; 9 bases align to TRBD1. The V gene end was trimmed by 6 bases and the J gene end by 0 bases; junction bases not matched to a gene: 5. Germline V lookup: CDR1 MNHEY, CDR2 SVGEGT. This CDR3 is 15 amino acids long. The CDR3 nucleotides are TGTGCCAGCAGCAAACAGGGGGCGGTGAACACTGAAGCTTTCTTT. Translating it yields CASSKQGAVNTEAFF.

The chain combines TRBV19 with TRBJ1-4; D gene uncertain. The V end was cut by 4 bases, the J end by 8 bases, with 14 bases between. The CDR3 loop spans 14 amino acids. Germline V gene data show CDR1 as LNHDA and CDR2 as SQIVND (reference sequence). This chain's CDR3 is CASSNRPEVEKLFF. In DNA, the CDR3 is TGTGCCAGTAGTAACCGCCCGGAGGTCGAAAAACTGTTTTTT. Using reference TRBV19 and TRBJ1-4 for the parts outside the CDR3, the full variable domain is DGGITQSPKYLFRKEGQNVTLSCEQNLNHDAMYWYRQDPGQGLRLIYYSQIVNDFQKGDIAEGYSVSREKKESFPLTVTSAQKNPTAFYLCASSNRPEVEKLFFGSGTQLSVL.

The chain links TRBV5-4 to TRBJ2-5, with no clear D. V was shortened by 1 base and J by 0 bases, with 7 bases between the two germline ends. CDR3 length: 14 residues. Germline-derived CDR1 and CDR2 are SGHNT and YYREEE (reference sequence). The CDR3 is CASSLSRDQETQYF. CDR3 nucleotide sequence: TGTGCCAGCAGCTTGTCCCGGGACCAAGAGACCCAGTACTTC. The full variable domain, rest sourced from reference TRBV5-4 and TRBJ2-5, is ETGVTQSPTHLIKTRGQQVTLRCSSQSGHNTVSWYQQALGQGPQFIFQYYREEENGRGNFPPRFSGLQFPNYSSELNVNALELDDSALYLCASSLSRDQETQYFGPGTRLLVL.

As to this clone: Other DNA sequences from this sample encode an identical CDR3 as well. The gene calls are TRBV5-6 and TRBJ1-6; D not resolved. This CDR3 contains 15 residues. The germline V gene encodes CDR1 SGHDT and CDR2 YYEEEE. Trimming took off 0 bases at V and 0 bases at J, with 4 bases between the two ends. As DNA, the CDR3 is TGTGCCAGCAGCTTGGGGAGCTCCTATAATTCACCCCTCCACTTT. This translates into CASSLGSSYNSPLHF.

This clone showed up just once. The genes are TRBV13 and TRBJ1-1; D gene uncertain. CDR1 is PRHDT and CDR2 is FYEKMQ in the germline V gene (reference sequence). V lost 3 bases, J lost 11 bases, and 16 bases lay in between. The CDR3 loop spans 13 amino acids. CDR3 sequence: CASSLSGPRRAFF. CDR3 sequence (DNA): TGTGCCAGCAGCTTGTCCGGGCCCCGTCGGGCTTTCTTT.

The V call is TRBV9, the J call TRBJ2-3, with D unresolved. Trimming cost V 0 bases and J 5 bases, with 13 bases left between them. Germline V gene data show CDR1 as SGDLS and CDR2 as YYNGEE. This CDR3 spans 15 amino acids. The CDR3 region is CASSVGIGGVDTQYF. The DNA of the CDR3 is TGTGCCAGCAGCGTAGGTATCGGTGGTGTAGATACGCAGTATTTT. Variable domain in full (rest from reference TRBV9 and TRBJ2-3): DSGVTQTPKHLITATGQRVTLRCSPRSGDLSVYWYQQSLDQGLQFLIQYYNGEERAKGNILERFSAQQFPDLHSELNLSSLELGDSALYFCASSVGIGGVDTQYFGPGTRLTVL.

Only a few counts were recorded for this clone. This rearrangement joins TRBV7-2 to TRBJ2-1, with D maybe TRBD2 (5 bases). V was pared by 2 bases and J by 6 bases, with 11 bases between. The CDR3 length is 14 residues. The germline V gene has CDR1 SGHTA and CDR2 FQGNSA. The CDR3 DNA reads TGTGCCAGCAGCTTACTAGCAACCCCCAATGAGCAGTTCTTC. Translated: CASSLLATPNEQFF.

With respect to this clone: Other nucleotide sequences in the sample specify the same CDR3. The chain links TRBV29-1 to TRBJ1-2; D unresolved. This CDR3 comprises 12 residues. From germline, CDR1 is SQVTM and CDR2 ANQGSEA. The V end lost 2 bases, the J end lost 7 bases, and 11 bases lay between the germline ends. The CDR3 loop is CSVEMNNSGYTF. In nucleotides, the CDR3 is TGCAGCGTTGAAATGAACAATTCTGGCTACACCTTC.

The chain links TRBV6-5 to TRBJ2-7; 8 nucleotides agree with TRBD1. Germline V CDR1 and CDR2: MNHEY, SVGAGI. V dropped 5 bases and J dropped 6; count of bases not matched to a gene: 6. The CDR3 length is 13 residues. DNA of the CDR3: TGTGCCAGCAGTCAGGACAGGGTAGGCGAGCAGTACTTC. This encodes CASSQDRVGEQYF.

This rearrangement joins TRBV6-5 to TRBJ1-1; D possibly corresponds to TRBD1 (5 bases). CDR1 and CDR2 (germline): MNHEY, SVGAGI. The CDR3 is 14 amino acids. V was trimmed by 7 bases and J by 3 bases, leaving 15 bases between them. CDR3 protein: CASMTRGWDTEAFF. The CDR3, as DNA: TGTGCCAGCATGACGAGGGGTTGGGACACTGAAGCTTTCTTT.

The chain recombines TRBV6-5 with TRBJ1-5; D is uncertain. Between the trimmed V and J ends, which lost 6 bases and 0 bases, there was a span of 6 bases. Germline assignment: CDR1 MNHEY and CDR2 SVGAGI. CDR3 length equals 13 residues. The CDR3 nucleotides are TGTGCCAGCAGGCACCATAGCAATCAGCCCCAGCATTTT. It encodes CASRHHSNQPQHF.

The chain's CDR3 is CASSLDGRNTGELFF. In nucleotides, the CDR3 is TGTGCCAGCAGCTTAGACGGGAGAAACACCGGGGAGCTGTTTTTT. The chain has TRBV11-2 and TRBJ2-2, with D possibly matching TRBD2 (6 bases). Between the trimmed V and J ends, which lost 0 bases and 2 bases, there was a span of 7 bases. This CDR3 comprises 15 residues. The V gene's germline CDR1 is SGHAT and CDR2 FQNNGV.

This chain joins TRBV6-2 or TRBV6-3 and TRBJ2-2; D call uncertain. V was shortened by 2 bases and J by 5 bases, with 6 bases between the two germline ends. The germline V gene encodes CDR1 MNHEY and CDR2 SVGEGT. The CDR3 covers 13 residues. CDR3: CASSYERTGELFF. In DNA, the CDR3 is TGTGCCAGCAGTTACGAAAGGACCGGGGAGCTGTTTTTT.

In this sample, this clone turned up a few times. This chain joins TRBV27 and TRBJ1-2, with a possible D match to TRBD1 (6 bases). The ends were cut back, 5 bases at V and 8 bases at J, with 21 bases in the middle. The CDR3 spans 15 residues. The germline V gene encodes CDR1 MNHEY and CDR2 SMNVEV (reference sequence). The CDR3 DNA sequence: TGTGCCAGCAGTACTATTGTGGGGGGGCCGGCAGGCTACACCTTC. This translates into CASSTIVGGPAGYTF.

CDR3 sequence: CASSATAGGRETQYF. CDR3 bases: TGTGCCAGCAGCGCGACGGCGGGGGGGCGGGAGACCCAGTACTTC. This chain uses TRBV11-1 with TRBJ2-5, with 9 bases aligning to TRBD2. CDR1 and CDR2 from the germline V gene are SGHAT and FQDESV (reference sequence). V lost 5 bases and J lost 5; bases outside the gene matches: 9. This CDR3 has 15 residues.